What follows are 26 T cell receptor beta chains derived from one specimen sequenced in a study of shared clonotypes between healthy human individuals. In the naive CD8 group, cells lacked CD45RO and were positively selected for CCR7, so terminally differentiated effector memory CD45RA+ cells were left out. Some clones are missing from TCRdb's copy, which holds only in-frame ones; the method was immunoSEQ multiplex PCR. Among about 1.9 million clones listed, about 93% were seen once. Sequencing was carried out using naive CD8+ T cells from PBMCs. The receptor set was obtained from a man younger than 30 in good health. Some clones in this sample may be carry-over from other donors' samples.

This clone was picked up one time. The J gene is TRBJ1-1, the V gene TRBV19; the D gene is possibly TRBD1 (5 bases). With 1 base removed from V and 4 bases from J, the gap between germline ends came to 16 bases. Germline V lookup: CDR1 LNHDA, CDR2 SQIVND (reference sequence). The CDR3 covers 16 residues. In DNA form, the CDR3 reads TGTGCCAGTAGTATAGCTAAACTGGGGGTCGGCACTGAAGCTTTCTTT. Its translation: CASSIAKLGVGTEAFF. Supplemented by reference TRBV19 and TRBJ1-1, the full variable domain reads DGGITQSPKYLFRKEGQNVTLSCEQNLNHDAMYWYRQDPGQGLRLIYYSQIVNDFQKGDIAEGYSVSREKKESFPLTVTSAQKNPTAFYLCASSIAKLGVGTEAFFGQGTRLTVV.

This clone was recorded a few times. The chain combines TRBV30 with TRBJ1-1; 7 positions agree with TRBD1. Germline loops: CDR1 GTSNPN, CDR2 SVGIG (reference sequence). V shed 2 bases, J shed 0 bases, and the junction held 12 bases outside the gene matches. The CDR3 spans 17 residues. In DNA, the CDR3 is TGTGCCTGGAGTACCGGGACAGAGATAATTCTGAACACTGAAGCTTTCTTT. This codes for CAWSTGTEIILNTEAFF.

The chain links TRBV30 to TRBJ1-3; D unresolved. Trimming took off 4 bases at V and 7 bases at J, with 11 bases between the two ends. CDR1 is GTSNPN and CDR2 is SVGIG in the germline V gene (reference sequence). The CDR3 extends over 12 amino acids. Here the CDR3 reads CAWTWGRNTIYF. Here the CDR3 DNA reads TGTGCCTGGACGTGGGGAAGGAACACCATATATTTT.

This clone appeared a few times. The V and J genes are TRBV5-4 and TRBJ1-2, with D unresolved. CDR3 length equals 14 residues. Trimming shortened V by 0 bases and J by 0 bases, and 6 bases separated the two germline ends. Germline V gives CDR1 SGHNT, CDR2 YYREEE (reference sequence). The CDR3 DNA sequence: TGTGCCAGCAGCTTGGGCAGACCTAACTATGGCTACACCTTC. Protein product: CASSLGRPNYGYTF.

As to this clone: The sample holds other DNA sequences that translate to the same CDR3. This chain joins TRBV7-9 and TRBJ2-5; possible D gene TRBD1, 6 bases. With 5 bases removed from V and 1 base from J, the gap between germline ends came to 11 bases. Germline V gives CDR1 SEHNR, CDR2 FQNEAQ (reference sequence). The CDR3 runs to 14 residues. The CDR3 DNA reads as TGTGCCAGCAGCCTAGGACAGAGCCAAGAGACCCAGTACTTC. Encoded protein: CASSLGQSQETQYF.

Comment on this clone: The same CDR3 is also encoded by other DNA sequences in this sample. The chain carries TRBV5-4 and TRBJ2-3, with 14 nucleotides matching TRBD2. J lost 2 bases, V lost 3 bases, and 2 bases had no gene match. Germline values: CDR1 SGHNT, CDR2 YYREEE (reference sequence). The CDR3 has 16 residues. The CDR3 DNA is TGTGCCAGCAGCTGGGGACTAGCGGGAGTCACAGATACGCAGTATTTT. It translates to CASSWGLAGVTDTQYF.

The chain uses TRBV7-8 and TRBJ1-1; D not resolved. The CDR3 sequence is 14 residues long. Per germline, CDR1 SGHVS and CDR2 FQNEAQ. Trimming shortened V by 1 base and J by 4 bases, and 10 bases separated the two germline ends. The CDR3 loop is CASSLGVAGTEAFF. CDR3 DNA: TGTGCCAGCAGCTTAGGAGTAGCCGGCACTGAAGCTTTCTTT. Together with reference TRBV7-8 and TRBJ1-1, the CDR3 gives the full variable domain: GAGVSQSPRYKVAKRGQDVALRCDPISGHVSLFWYQQALGQGPEFLTYFQNEAQLDKSGLPSDRFFAERPEGSVSTLKIQRTQQEDSAVYLCASSLGVAGTEAFFGQGTRLTVV.

In this sample, this clone turned up a few times. This rearrangement joins TRBV9 to TRBJ1-2, with D perhaps TRBD1 (6 bases). In germline, CDR1 is SGDLS, CDR2 YYNGEE. V lost 3 bases and J lost 3, with 21 bases in between. The CDR3 spans 17 residues. CDR3 in amino acids: CASSGRATVGAHYGYTF. CDR3 sequence (DNA): TGTGCCAGCAGCGGTAGAGCCACAGTGGGGGCCCACTATGGCTACACCTTC.

This chain joins TRBV27 and TRBJ1-4; maybe TRBD1 (6 bases). Trimming stripped 5 bases from V and 2 bases from J, with 12 bases between. CDR1 and CDR2 (germline): MNHEY, SMNVEV (reference sequence). The CDR3 contains 15 residues. The CDR3: CASSNREATNEKLFF. The DNA for the CDR3 is TGTGCCAGCAGTAACAGGGAAGCCACTAATGAAAAACTGTTTTTT. The whole variable domain, remainder taken from reference TRBV27 and TRBJ1-4, is EAQVTQNPRYLITVTGKKLTVTCSQNMNHEYMSWYRQDPGLGLRQIYYSMNVEVTDKGDVPEGYKVSRKEKRNFPLILESPSPNQTSLYFCASSNREATNEKLFFGSGTQLSVL.

The chain carries TRBV7-9 and TRBJ2-5; 8 nucleotides align to TRBD2. CDR3 size: 16 residues. V lost 5 bases and J lost 5; bases outside the gene matches: 13. Germline CDR1 and CDR2: SEHNR and FQNEAQ (reference sequence). CDR3 loop: CASSPRQREGQETQYF. Written as DNA, the CDR3 is TGTGCCAGCAGCCCCCGTCAACGGGAGGGCCAGGAGACCCAGTACTTC.

This clone occurred many times. This chain uses TRBV6-4 with TRBJ2-3; D is perhaps TRBD2 (6 bases). This CDR3 contains 13 residues. CDR1 MRHNA and CDR2 SNTAGT come from the germline V gene. V gave up 3 bases and J gave up 2 bases, with 6 bases separating them. CDR3 sequence reads: CASSERDTDTQYF. CDR3 in DNA: TGTGCCAGCAGTGAGCGGGACACAGATACGCAGTATTTT.

This clone was counted only a few times. V gene TRBV27 combines with J gene TRBJ1-5, with D perhaps TRBD1 (6 bases). Between the trimmed V and J ends, which lost 2 bases and 3 bases, there was a span of 11 bases. The V gene's germline CDR1 is MNHEY and CDR2 SMNVEV (reference sequence). The CDR3 contains 15 residues. CDR3 nucleotide sequence: TGTGCCAGCAGTTTAGACAGGTCGGACAATCAGCCCCAGCATTTT. Its protein product is CASSLDRSDNQPQHF.

The chain uses TRBV7-9 and TRBJ2-6, with 9 nucleotides matching TRBD1. This CDR3 contains 18 residues. Germline lookup yields CDR1 SEHNR and CDR2 FQNEAQ (reference sequence). The J segment lost 2 bases and the V segment lost 1 base, leaving 6 bases of the junction unmatched. CDR3 sequence reads: CASSLGPGQGPGANVLTF. The CDR3 region has the DNA TGTGCCAGCAGCTTAGGTCCGGGACAGGGACCTGGGGCCAACGTCCTGACTTTC.

V is TRBV28 and J is TRBJ1-2; D is perhaps TRBD1 (6 bases). The V and J ends lost 7 bases and 4 bases respectively, with 25 bases between them. The CDR3 runs 17 residues. The germline V gene has CDR1 MDHEN and CDR2 SYDVKM. In DNA form, the CDR3 reads TGTGCCAGCACCGAACCCCCCCCGCGGGACACCGCCTATGGCTACACCTTC. This sequence encodes CASTEPPPRDTAYGYTF.

Turning to this clone: A junction end diverges from the germline sequence, so it may reflect a read error. CDR3 region: CASTLRLAGVANEQFF. The CDR3 coding sequence is TGTGCCAGCACCTTACGTTTAGCGGGAGTAGCGAATGAGCAGTTCTTC. The V call is TRBV7-8, the J call TRBJ2-1; 9 positions agree with TRBD2. Germline-derived CDR1 and CDR2 are SGHVS and FQNEAQ. The CDR3 runs to 16 residues.

The V and J genes are TRBV11-2 and TRBJ1-2; D gene unclear. The V gene lost 2 bases and the J gene lost 4 bases, with 11 bases spanning the gap. CDR1 is SGHAT and CDR2 is FQNNGV in the germline V gene. The CDR3 extends over 14 amino acids. The CDR3: CASSLTRQGYGYTF. The CDR3 nucleotides read TGTGCCAGCAGCTTAACTAGGCAAGGCTATGGCTACACCTTC.

Worth noting for this clone: Different DNA sequences within this sample yield the same CDR3. The V call is TRBV27, the J call TRBJ2-1; tentative D call: TRBD2 (5 bases). Trimming stripped 3 bases from V and 2 bases from J, with 8 bases between. CDR1 is MNHEY and CDR2 is SMNVEV in the germline V gene (reference sequence). The CDR3 runs 14 residues. The CDR3 sequence is CASSFGLTYNEQFF. CDR3 sequence (DNA): TGTGCCAGCAGTTTCGGACTTACCTACAATGAGCAGTTCTTC.

The chain employs TRBV27 and TRBJ2-7, with 10 bases fitting TRBD1. In germline, CDR1 is MNHEY, CDR2 SMNVEV (reference sequence). The ends lost 4 bases at V and 2 bases at J; junction bases unmatched: 2. There are 14 residues in the CDR3. As DNA, the CDR3 is TGTGCCAGCAGTTGGGACAGGGGAGCCTACGAGCAGTACTTC. This sequence encodes CASSWDRGAYEQYF.

V is TRBV7-3 and J is TRBJ2-2; TRBD2 might be the D (5 bases). CDR3 length equals 14 residues. V lost 2 bases to trimming and J lost 5 bases, with 9 bases between them. In germline, CDR1 is SGHTA, CDR2 FQGTGA. This CDR3 is CASSLWPGTGELFF. In DNA form, the CDR3 reads TGTGCCAGCAGCTTATGGCCGGGGACCGGGGAGCTGTTTTTT.

Details on this clone: Its ends do not fully match the called genes, so a read error is possible. V is TRBV15 and J is TRBJ2-5; maybe TRBD1 (6 bases). Germline V gene sequence: CDR1 LNHNV, CDR2 YYDKDF (reference sequence). The CDR3 has 17 residues. CDR3 sequence (DNA): TGTGCCACCAGCAGAGATCCTGAGACAGGAGTCCAAGAGAGCCAGTACTTC. Translated: CATSRDPETGVQESQYF.

The CDR3 spells CASSQDLKLAGGSSYEQYF. The CDR3, as DNA: TGCGCCAGCAGCCAAGATTTGAAACTAGCGGGAGGGAGCTCCTACGAGCAGTACTTC. The chain is built from TRBV4-3 and TRBJ2-7; 13 bases agree with TRBD2. The CDR3 is 19 amino acids. Trimming removed 0 bases from V and 0 bases from J; junction bases left unmatched: 8. Per germline, CDR1 LGHNA and CDR2 YSLEER.

The rearrangement links TRBV11-2 to TRBJ2-7; TRBD2 might be the D (6 bases). Trimming removed 8 bases at V and 4 bases at J, with 24 bases between. Germline CDR1 and CDR2: SGHAT and FQNNGV. CDR3 length: 16 amino acids. The CDR3 sequence is CASGGALGTALYEQYF. The CDR3 nucleotides read TGTGCCAGCGGCGGGGCCCTCGGGACGGCTCTTTACGAGCAGTACTTC.

The chain has TRBV29-1 and TRBJ1-1; no clear D gene. The CDR3 totals 13 residues. Looked up from germline, CDR1 is SQVTM and CDR2 is ANQGSEA. Trimming left V 0 bases short and J 6 bases short, with 11 bases between. The CDR3 here is CSVEDRLVPEAFF. CDR3 bases: TGCAGCGTTGAAGATCGGTTGGTGCCTGAAGCTTTCTTT.

This sequence joins TRBV4-1 and TRBJ2-5; 12 nucleotides agree with TRBD2. The germline V gene encodes CDR1 MGHRA and CDR2 YSYEKL. V dropped 6 bases and J dropped 4; count of bases not matched to a gene: 6. The CDR3 contains 15 residues. The chain's CDR3 is CASRPSLAGGETQYF. The CDR3 nucleotides read TGCGCCAGCAGGCCATCACTAGCGGGAGGAGAGACCCAGTACTTC.

V is TRBV7-2 and J is TRBJ2-1; 14 positions match TRBD2. V lost 4 bases and J lost 9; bases outside the gene matches: 14. Germline V CDR1 and CDR2: SGHTA, FQGNSA. The length of the CDR3 is 18 residues. The CDR3 protein is CASSSRTSGRSVLSEQFF. DNA of the CDR3: TGTGCCAGCAGCTCCAGGACTAGCGGGAGGTCGGTTCTGAGTGAGCAGTTCTTC.

The chain employs TRBV5-1 and TRBJ1-3; D remains unclear. This CDR3 is 16 amino acids long. The germline V gene has CDR1 SGHRS and CDR2 YFSETQ. The V end was cut by 4 bases, the J end by 4 bases, with 18 bases between. CDR3 amino acids: CASSRTGGPAGNTIYF. The CDR3 DNA reads TGCGCCAGCAGCCGAACGGGAGGACCCGCCGGAAACACCATATATTTT.